What follows describes a single T cell receptor beta chain. This record comes from a study of blood T cell repertoires in COVID-19. The length of the CDR3 is 13 residues. Germline V gene sequence: CDR1 MGHRA, CDR2 YSYEKL. Trimming took off 1 base at V and 8 bases at J, with 9 bases between the two ends. The assay was immunoSEQ multiplex PCR, and TCRdb's table has in-frame clones only and misses some. The sample yields over 250,000 clones, around 89% seen once. Sequences were obtained from PBMCs or T cells enriched from blood (not recorded which). The sequence was obtained from a woman in her forties or fifties who had recovered from COVID-19. The rearrangement links TRBV4-1 to TRBJ2-1, with D maybe TRBD2 (5 bases). CDR3 sequence: CASSQVLAYEQFF. The DNA for the CDR3 is TGCGCCAGCAGCCAAGTTCTAGCATATGAGCAGTTCTTC.